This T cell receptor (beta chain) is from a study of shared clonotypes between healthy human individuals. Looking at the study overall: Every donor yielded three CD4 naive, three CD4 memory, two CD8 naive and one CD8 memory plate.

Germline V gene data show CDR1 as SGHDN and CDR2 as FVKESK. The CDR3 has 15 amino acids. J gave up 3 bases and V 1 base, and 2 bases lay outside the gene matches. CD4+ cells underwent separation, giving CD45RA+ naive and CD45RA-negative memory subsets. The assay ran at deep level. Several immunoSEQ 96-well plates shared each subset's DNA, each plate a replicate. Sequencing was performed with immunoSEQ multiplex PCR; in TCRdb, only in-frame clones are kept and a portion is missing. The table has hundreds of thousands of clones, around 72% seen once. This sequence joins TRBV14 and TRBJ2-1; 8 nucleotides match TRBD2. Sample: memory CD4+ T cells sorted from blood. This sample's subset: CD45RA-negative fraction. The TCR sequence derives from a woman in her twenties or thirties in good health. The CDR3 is CASSQAAGDYNEQFF. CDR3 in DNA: TGTGCCAGCAGCCAAGCAGCGGGAGACTACAATGAGCAGTTCTTC. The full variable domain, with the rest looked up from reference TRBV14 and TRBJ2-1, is EAGVTQFPSHSVIEKGQTVTLRCDPISGHDNLYWYRRVMGKEIKFLLHFVKESKQDESGMPNNRFLAERTGGTYSTLKVQPAELEDSGVYFCASSQAAGDYNEQFFGPGTRLTVL.